This TCR beta chain was sequenced during a study of OX40 agonist ivuxolimab in advanced cancers. As for the study in general: Patients were dosed intravenously with ivuxolimab at 0.01 to 10 mg/kg every 2 weeks.

General study results and limits: The study observed clonal expansion of CD4+ and CD8+ blood T cells by week 6 at 0.1 to 3.0 mg/kg.

Produced via immunoSEQ multiplex PCR; TCRdb's table is partial and in-frame only. The repertoire consists of about 160,000 clones, with 94% occurring once and the leading ten covering about 0.33%. On this clone: Its antigen remains unidentified.

The TCR was taken from an adult with an advanced solid tumor such as melanoma, head and neck, liver or kidney cancer. Specimen: CD4+ or CD8+ T cells sorted from blood, collected in a trial of the OX40 agonist ivuxolimab.

The CDR3 nucleotides read TGTGCCACCGCAGGGCGGGAGACCCAGTACTTC. This gives the protein CATAGRETQYF. V and J are TRBV15 and TRBJ2-5, with a weak D call TRBD1 (5 bases). Trimming removed 8 bases at V and 5 bases at J, with 9 bases between. CDR3 length: 11 residues. Germline CDR1 and CDR2: LNHNV and YYDKDF (reference sequence).